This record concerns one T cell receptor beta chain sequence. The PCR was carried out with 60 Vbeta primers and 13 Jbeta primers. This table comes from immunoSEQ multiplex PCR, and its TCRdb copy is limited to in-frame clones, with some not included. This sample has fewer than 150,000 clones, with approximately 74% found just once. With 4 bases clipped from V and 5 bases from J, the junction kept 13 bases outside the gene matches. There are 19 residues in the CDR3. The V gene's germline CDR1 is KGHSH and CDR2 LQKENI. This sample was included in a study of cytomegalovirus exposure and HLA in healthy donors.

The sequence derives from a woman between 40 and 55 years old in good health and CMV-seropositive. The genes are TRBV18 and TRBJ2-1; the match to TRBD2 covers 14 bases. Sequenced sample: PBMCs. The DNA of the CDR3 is TGTGCCAGCTCACGTGCCCCGACTAGCGGGAGGGCCTTCCACAATGAGCAGTTCTTC. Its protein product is CASSRAPTSGRAFHNEQFF. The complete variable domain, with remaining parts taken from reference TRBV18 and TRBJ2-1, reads NAGVMQNPRHLVRRRGQEARLRCSPMKGHSHVYWYRQLPEEGLKFMVYLQKENIIDESGMPKERFSAEFPKEGPSILRIQQVVRGDSAAYFCASSRAPTSGRAFHNEQFFGPGTRLTVL.